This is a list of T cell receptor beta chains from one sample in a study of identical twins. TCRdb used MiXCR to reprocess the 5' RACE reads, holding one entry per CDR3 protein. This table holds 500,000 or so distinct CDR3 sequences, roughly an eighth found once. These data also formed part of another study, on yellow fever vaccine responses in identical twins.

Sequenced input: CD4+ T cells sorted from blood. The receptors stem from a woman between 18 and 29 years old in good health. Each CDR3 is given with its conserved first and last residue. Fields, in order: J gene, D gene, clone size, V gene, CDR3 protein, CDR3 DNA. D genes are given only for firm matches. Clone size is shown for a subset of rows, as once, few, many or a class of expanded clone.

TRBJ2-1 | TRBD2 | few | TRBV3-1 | CASSQGTSGGSKQFF | TGTGCCAGCAGCCAAGGGACTAGCGGGGGTTCAAAACAGTTCTTC
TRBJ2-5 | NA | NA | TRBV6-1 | CASSGTWPTQYF | TGTGCCAGCAGCGGGACATGGCCGACCCAGTACTTC
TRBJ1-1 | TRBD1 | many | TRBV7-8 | CASNNPMAGGGNTEAFF | TGTGCCAGCAACAACCCGATGGCAGGGGGGGGGAACACTGAAGCTTTCTTT
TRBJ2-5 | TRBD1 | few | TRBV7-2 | CASSIGTAQGQETQYF | TGTGCCAGCAGCATAGGGACAGCACAAGGACAAGAGACCCAGTACTTC
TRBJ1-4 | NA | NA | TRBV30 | CAWSVNRRLFF | TGTGCCTGGAGTGTAAACAGGAGACTGTTTTTT
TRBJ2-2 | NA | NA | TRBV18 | CASSPPLANTGELFF | TGTGCCAGCTCACCACCACTCGCGAACACCGGGGAGCTGTTTTTT
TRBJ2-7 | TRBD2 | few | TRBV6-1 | CASTPLAGAYEQYF | TGTGCCAGCACCCCCCTAGCGGGAGCTTACGAGCAGTACTTC
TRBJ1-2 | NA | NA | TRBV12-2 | CASRVPPDRASGYTF | TGTGCAAGTCGGGTCCCTCCGGACAGGGCCAGTGGCTACACCTTC
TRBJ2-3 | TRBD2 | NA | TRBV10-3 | CAISESSSGRSADTQYF | TGTGCCATCAGTGAGTCTTCGAGCGGGAGGAGCGCAGATACGCAGTATTTT
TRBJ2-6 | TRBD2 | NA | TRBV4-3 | CASSPEAGIFSGANVLTF | TGCGCCAGCAGCCCGGAAGCGGGGATCTTCTCTGGGGCCAACGTCCTGACTTTC
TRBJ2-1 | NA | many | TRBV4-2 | CASSQAPDNEQFF | TGTGCCAGCAGCCAAGCTCCTGACAATGAGCAGTTCTTC
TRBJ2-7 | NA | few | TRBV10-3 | CAISESRIGRTSYEQYF | TGTGCCATCAGTGAGTCGAGAATTGGCAGGACCTCCTACGAGCAGTACTTC
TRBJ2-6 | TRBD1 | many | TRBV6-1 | CASSRQGLIPSSGANVLTF | TGTGCCAGCAGCCGACAGGGCCTCATTCCTAGCTCTGGGGCCAACGTCCTGACTTTC
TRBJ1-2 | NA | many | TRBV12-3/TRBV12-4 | CASSPSIRGYTF | TGTGCCAGCAGTCCGAGTATTCGGGGCTACACCTTC
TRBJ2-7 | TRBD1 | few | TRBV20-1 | CSPRSGQTYEQYF | TGCAGCCCAAGGTCGGGACAGACCTACGAGCAGTACTTC
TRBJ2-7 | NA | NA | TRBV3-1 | CASSQDKGRGYEQYF | TGTGCCAGCAGCCAAGACAAGGGGCGAGGTTACGAGCAGTACTTC
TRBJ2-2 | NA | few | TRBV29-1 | CSVEDSTGELFF | TGCAGCGTTGAAGACAGCACCGGGGAGCTGTTTTTT
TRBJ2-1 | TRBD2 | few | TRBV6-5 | CASSYGRAGGNNEQFF | TGTGCCAGCAGTTATGGACGAGCGGGGGGTAACAATGAGCAGTTCTTC
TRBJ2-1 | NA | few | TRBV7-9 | CASPLGVNEQFF | TGTGCCAGCCCCCTGGGGGTGAATGAGCAGTTCTTC
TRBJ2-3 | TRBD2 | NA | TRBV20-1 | CSAVGLAGITDTQYF | TGCAGTGCGGTTGGACTAGCGGGAATCACAGATACGCAGTATTTT
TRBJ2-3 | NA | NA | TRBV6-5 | CASSHKPRGSGSDTQYF | TGTGCCAGCAGTCACAAGCCCAGAGGCAGTGGTTCGGATACGCAGTATTTT
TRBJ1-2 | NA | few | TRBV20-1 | CSASPQEHYGYTF | TGCAGTGCTAGCCCACAGGAGCACTATGGCTACACCTTC
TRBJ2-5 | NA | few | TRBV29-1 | CSVAGTEVGTQYF | TGCAGCGTCGCCGGGACTGAGGTGGGGACCCAGTACTTC
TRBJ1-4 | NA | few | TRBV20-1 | CSAPPGPREKLFF | TGCAGTGCCCCCCCCGGGCCCAGGGAAAAACTGTTTTTT
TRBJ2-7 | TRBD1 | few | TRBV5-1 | CASSLWTTGTGKTYEQYF | TGCGCCAGCAGCTTATGGACAACCGGGACAGGAAAAACCTACGAGCAGTACTTC
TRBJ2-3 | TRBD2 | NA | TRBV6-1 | CASRPGLAGGPADTQYF | TGTGCCAGCAGGCCGGGACTAGCGGGAGGGCCAGCAGATACGCAGTATTTT
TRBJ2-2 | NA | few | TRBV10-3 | CAISVRTGGNTGELFF | TGTGCCATCAGTGTAAGGACTGGGGGGAACACCGGGGAGCTGTTTTTT
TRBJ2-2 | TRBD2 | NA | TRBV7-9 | CASSLGLAGDTGELFF | TGTGCCAGCAGCCTCGGACTAGCGGGGGACACCGGGGAGCTGTTTTTT
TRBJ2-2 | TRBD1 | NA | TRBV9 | CASRKTTGFTGELFF | TGTGCCAGCAGAAAAACGACAGGGTTCACCGGGGAGCTGTTTTTT
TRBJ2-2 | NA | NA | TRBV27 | CARLVWGCNTMNTGELFF | TGTGCCAGACTTGTATGGGGCTGTAACACAATGAACACCGGGGAGCTGTTTTTT
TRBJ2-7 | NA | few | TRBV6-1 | CASSEAPGGVSYEQYF | TGTGCCAGCAGTGAAGCGCCGGGGGGCGTCTCCTACGAGCAGTACTTC
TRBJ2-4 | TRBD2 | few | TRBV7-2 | CASSLVSSGPIKNIQYF | TGTGCCAGCAGCTTAGTCTCTAGCGGACCAATTAAAAACATTCAGTACTTC
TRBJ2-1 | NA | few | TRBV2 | CASSESISYNEQFF | TGTGCCAGCAGTGAATCTATCTCCTACAATGAGCAGTTCTTC
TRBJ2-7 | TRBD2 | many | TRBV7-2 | CASSLELAGSYEQYF | TGTGCCAGCAGCTTAGAACTAGCGGGATCCTACGAGCAGTACTTC
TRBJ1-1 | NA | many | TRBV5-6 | CASSLFQKNTEAFF | TGTGCCAGCAGCTTGTTCCAGAAGAACACTGAAGCTTTCTTT
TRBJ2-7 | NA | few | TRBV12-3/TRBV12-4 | CASSLSGAAGEQYF | TGTGCCAGCAGTTTGTCGGGGGCAGCGGGCGAGCAGTACTTC
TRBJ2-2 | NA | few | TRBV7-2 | CASSSDPVTGELFF | TGTGCCAGCAGCTCGGACCCGGTCACCGGGGAGCTGTTTTTT
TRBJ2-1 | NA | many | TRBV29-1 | CSVLTGVHEQFF | TGCAGCGTCCTCACCGGGGTCCATGAGCAGTTCTTC
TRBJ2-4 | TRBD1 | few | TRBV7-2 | CASSPGRGKNIQYF | TGTGCCAGCAGCCCTGGCAGGGGGAAAAACATTCAGTACTTC
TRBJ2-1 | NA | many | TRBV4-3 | CASSQEASTSSNEQFF | TGCGCCAGCAGCCAAGAGGCTAGCACATCCAGCAATGAGCAGTTCTTC
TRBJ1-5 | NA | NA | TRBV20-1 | CSVVRSNQPQHF | TGCAGTGTGGTAAGGAGCAATCAGCCCCAGCATTTT
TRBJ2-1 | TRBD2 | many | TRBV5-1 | CASSLGLAGVNEQFF | TGCGCCAGCAGCTTGGGGCTAGCGGGAGTAAATGAGCAGTTCTTC
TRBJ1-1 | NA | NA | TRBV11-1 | CASSRVPNTEAFF | TGTGCCAGCAGCCGGGTCCCGAACACTGAAGCTTTCTTT
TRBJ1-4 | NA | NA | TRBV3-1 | CASSQAKEGLFF | TGTGCCAGCAGCCAAGCTAAGGAAGGACTGTTTTTT
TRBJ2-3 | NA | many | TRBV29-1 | CSGRISPGADTQYF | TGCAGCGGTCGGATTTCCCCCGGTGCAGATACGCAGTATTTT
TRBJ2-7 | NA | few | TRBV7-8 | CASSLGGVSSRYSYEQYF | TGTGCCAGCAGCTTAGGTGGGGTGAGCAGTCGTTACTCCTACGAGCAGTACTTC
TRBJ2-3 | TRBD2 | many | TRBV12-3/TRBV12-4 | CASSLASGRVMQYF | TGTGCCAGCAGTTTAGCTAGCGGGAGAGTAATGCAGTATTTT
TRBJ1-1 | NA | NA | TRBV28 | CASKKGVLVAEAFF | TGTGCCAGCAAAAAGGGGGTATTAGTTGCTGAAGCTTTCTTT
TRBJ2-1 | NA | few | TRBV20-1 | CSAFKGDEQFF | TGCAGTGCTTTCAAGGGGGATGAGCAGTTCTTC
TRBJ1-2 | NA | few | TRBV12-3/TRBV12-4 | CASSFGPGLNYGYTF | NA
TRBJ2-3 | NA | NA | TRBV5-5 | CASSLRGATTDTQYF | TGTGCCAGCAGCTTGCGCGGGGCGACTACAGATACGCAGTATTTT
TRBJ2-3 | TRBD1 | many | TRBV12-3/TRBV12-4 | CASSFGTATDTQYF | TGTGCCAGCAGTTTCGGGACAGCAACAGATACGCAGTATTTT
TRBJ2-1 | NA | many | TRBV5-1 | CASSPLEGGQNEQFF | TGCGCCAGCAGCCCTCTGGAGGGGGGGCAAAATGAGCAGTTCTTC
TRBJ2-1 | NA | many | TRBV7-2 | CASSLIAVYNEQFF | TGTGCCAGCAGCTTAATAGCCGTCTACAATGAGCAGTTCTTC